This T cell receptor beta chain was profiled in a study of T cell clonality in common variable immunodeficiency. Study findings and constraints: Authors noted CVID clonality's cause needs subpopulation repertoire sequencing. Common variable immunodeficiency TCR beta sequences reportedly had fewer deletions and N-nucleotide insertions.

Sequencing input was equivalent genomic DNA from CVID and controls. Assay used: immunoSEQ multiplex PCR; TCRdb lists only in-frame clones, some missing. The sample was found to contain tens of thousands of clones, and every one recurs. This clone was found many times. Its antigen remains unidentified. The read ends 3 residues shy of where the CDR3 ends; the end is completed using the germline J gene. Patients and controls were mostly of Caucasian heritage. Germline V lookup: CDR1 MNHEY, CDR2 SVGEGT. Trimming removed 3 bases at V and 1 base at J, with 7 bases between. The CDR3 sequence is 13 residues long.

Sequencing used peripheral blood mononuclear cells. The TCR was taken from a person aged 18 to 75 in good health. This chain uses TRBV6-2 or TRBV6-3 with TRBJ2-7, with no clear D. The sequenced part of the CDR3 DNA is TGTGCCAGCAGTTATAGTTTATCCTACGAG. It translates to CASSYSLSYE. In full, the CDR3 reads CASSYSLSYEQYF.